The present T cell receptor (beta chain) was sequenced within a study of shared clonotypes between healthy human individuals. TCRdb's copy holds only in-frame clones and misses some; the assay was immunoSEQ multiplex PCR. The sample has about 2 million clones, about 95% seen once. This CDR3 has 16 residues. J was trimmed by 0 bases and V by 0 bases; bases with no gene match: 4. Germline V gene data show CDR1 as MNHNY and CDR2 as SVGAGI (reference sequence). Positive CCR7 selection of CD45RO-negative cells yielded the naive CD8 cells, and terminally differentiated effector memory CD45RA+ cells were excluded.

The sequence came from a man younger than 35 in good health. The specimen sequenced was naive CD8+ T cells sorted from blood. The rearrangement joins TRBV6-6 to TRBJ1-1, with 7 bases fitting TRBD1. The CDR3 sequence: CASSYSRDSLNTEAFF. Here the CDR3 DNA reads TGTGCCAGCAGTTACTCTCGGGACAGCTTGAACACTGAAGCTTTCTTT.